This is a list of T cell receptor beta chains from one sample in a study of blood T cell repertoires in COVID-19. The protocol was immunoSEQ multiplex PCR, while the TCRdb copy is restricted to in-frame clones and leaves out a portion. The repertoire holds fewer than 300,000 clones, more than 75% seen once, with approximately 9.8% in the top ten. Sequenced input: peripheral blood. Receptors were obtained from a man aged 35 to 55 who had recovered from COVID-19. Each CDR3 is given with its conserved first and last residue. The D gene is left open where the match is weak. Not all rows give a size; the values are once, few, many and, for expanded clones, a class.

d_gene: .; v_gene: TRBV15; len: 13; j_gene: TRBJ1-2; abundance: .; CDR3aa: CATRASGRDGYTF; CDR3nt: TGTGCCACCCGTGCCTCGGGGAGAGATGGCTACACCTTC
d_gene: .; v_gene: TRBV5-4; len: 14; j_gene: TRBJ2-7; abundance: .; CDR3aa: CASREDYLSYEQYF; CDR3nt: TGTGCCAGCAGAGAGGACTACCTCTCCTACGAGCAGTACTTC
d_gene: .; v_gene: TRBV19; len: 16; j_gene: TRBJ2-7; abundance: .; CDR3aa: CASNAAPGQNSYEQYF; CDR3nt: TGTGCCAGTAACGCCGCCCCCGGACAGAACTCCTACGAGCAGTACTTC
d_gene: TRBD2; v_gene: TRBV6-2/TRBV6-3; len: 16; j_gene: TRBJ2-7; abundance: .; CDR3aa: CASSRKGSSGLVKQYF; CDR3nt: TGTGCCAGCAGTCGGAAGGGGAGCTCGGGACTAGTTAAGCAGTACTTC
d_gene: .; v_gene: TRBV3-1/TRBV3-2; len: 16; j_gene: TRBJ2-7; abundance: .; CDR3aa: CASSPYAGRGAYEQYF; CDR3nt: TGTGCCAGCAGCCCCTACGCTGGCAGGGGGGCGTACGAGCAGTACTTC
d_gene: TRBD1; v_gene: TRBV7-2; len: 13; j_gene: TRBJ2-7; abundance: .; CDR3aa: CASSSTGVGEQYF; CDR3nt: TGTGCCAGCAGCTCAACAGGGGTGGGCGAGCAGTACTTC
d_gene: TRBD1; v_gene: TRBV6-5; len: 14; j_gene: TRBJ1-1; abundance: .; CDR3aa: CASLIRGLGTEAFF; CDR3nt: TGTGCCAGCCTGATCAGGGGGCTGGGGACTGAAGCTTTCTTT
d_gene: TRBD2; v_gene: TRBV2; len: 15; j_gene: TRBJ2-5; abundance: .; CDR3aa: CASSELAGPRGAQYF; CDR3nt: TGTGCCAGCAGTGAACTAGCGGGGCCCCGGGGTGCCCAGTACTTC
d_gene: .; v_gene: TRBV25-1; len: 13; j_gene: TRBJ2-7; abundance: .; CDR3aa: CASREGISGEQYF; CDR3nt: TGTGCCAGCAGAGAGGGAATCTCCGGCGAGCAGTACTTC
d_gene: .; v_gene: TRBV20-1; len: 10; j_gene: TRBJ2-1; abundance: once; CDR3aa: CSASLNEQFF; CDR3nt: TGCAGTGCTAGTTTAAATGAGCAGTTCTTC